Listed below are T cell receptor beta chains from one sample, sequenced in a study of cytomegalovirus exposure and HLA in healthy donors. Produced via immunoSEQ multiplex PCR; TCRdb's table is partial and in-frame only. The sample holds 120,000 to 150,000 clones, about four fifths seen once. The source material was PBMCs. Receptors originate from a man aged 40-50 years in good health and CMV-seropositive. CDR3s include the opening cysteine and the closing phenylalanine or tryptophan. D genes are given only for firm matches. A row's size may be missing; if present it is once, few, many or a size class.

D gene: NA; J gene: TRBJ1-1; clone size: NA; V gene: TRBV11-2; CDR3 DNA: TGTGCCAGCAGTCTAGAGGGAAGAACTGAAGCTTTCTTT; CDR3 protein: CASSLEGRTEAFF
D gene: TRBD1; J gene: TRBJ2-7; clone size: NA; V gene: TRBV6-1; CDR3 DNA: TGTGCCAGCAGACGGGACAGGGTTTACGAGCAGTACTTC; CDR3 protein: CASRRDRVYEQYF
D gene: TRBD2; J gene: TRBJ2-1; clone size: NA; V gene: TRBV9; CDR3 DNA: TGTGCCAGCAGCGTCGGACTAGCGGGAGGAAATGAGCAGTTCTTC; CDR3 protein: CASSVGLAGGNEQFF
D gene: TRBD1; J gene: TRBJ1-2; clone size: NA; V gene: TRBV6-5; CDR3 DNA: TGTGCCAGCAGTGACACAGGGGAGGACTATGGCTACACCTTC; CDR3 protein: CASSDTGEDYGYTF
D gene: TRBD1; J gene: TRBJ1-2; clone size: NA; V gene: TRBV9; CDR3 DNA: TGTGCCAGCAGCGTGGGGGACAGGGATAACTATGGCTACACCTTC; CDR3 protein: CASSVGDRDNYGYTF
D gene: NA; J gene: TRBJ2-5; clone size: NA; V gene: TRBV5-6; CDR3 DNA: TGTGCCAGCAGCCCGAGACAGGGAGGGACCCAGTACTTC; CDR3 protein: CASSPRQGGTQYF
D gene: NA; J gene: TRBJ1-5; clone size: NA; V gene: TRBV30; CDR3 DNA: TGTGCCTGGAGTGGTACAGGGAGGGGTCAGCCCCAGCATTTT; CDR3 protein: CAWSGTGRGQPQHF
D gene: NA; J gene: TRBJ1-1; clone size: NA; V gene: TRBV5-1; CDR3 DNA: TGCGCCAGCAGCTTGGTTACAGACACTGAAGCTTTCTTT; CDR3 protein: CASSLVTDTEAFF
D gene: TRBD1; J gene: TRBJ1-1; clone size: NA; V gene: TRBV19; CDR3 DNA: TGTGCCAGTAGTTTCCAGGGGGCAACTGAAGCTTTCTTT; CDR3 protein: CASSFQGATEAFF
D gene: TRBD1; J gene: TRBJ1-2; clone size: NA; V gene: TRBV30; CDR3 DNA: TGTGCCTGCCACAGGGGGCGGGATGGCTACACCTTC; CDR3 protein: CACHRGRDGYTF
D gene: TRBD1; J gene: TRBJ2-5; clone size: NA; V gene: TRBV4-1; CDR3 DNA: TGCGCCAGCAGCCCCCTCGGCCAGGGGGTACGAGAGACCCAGTACTTC; CDR3 protein: CASSPLGQGVRETQYF
D gene: NA; J gene: TRBJ2-5; clone size: NA; V gene: TRBV5-1; CDR3 DNA: TGCGCCAGCAGCTTCCCATTCGTGGGAGTGAGAGAGACCCAGTACTTC; CDR3 protein: CASSFPFVGVRETQYF
D gene: NA; J gene: TRBJ2-2; clone size: NA; V gene: TRBV27; CDR3 DNA: TGTGCCAGCAGTTTCCTCCCCACCGGGGAGCTGTTTTTT; CDR3 protein: CASSFLPTGELFF
D gene: NA; J gene: TRBJ2-2; clone size: NA; V gene: TRBV5-5; CDR3 DNA: TGTGCCAGCAGCTTTTGGGCGGGGCGTGGGGATACCGGGGAGCTGTTTTTT; CDR3 protein: CASSFWAGRGDTGELFF
D gene: NA; J gene: TRBJ2-7; clone size: NA; V gene: TRBV20-1; CDR3 DNA: TGCAGTGCTAGTTTACGGGAGCAGTACTTC; CDR3 protein: CSASLREQYF
D gene: NA; J gene: TRBJ1-2; clone size: once; V gene: TRBV5-1; CDR3 DNA: TGCGCCAGCAGCCCCTCAGCTAACTATGGCTACACCTTC; CDR3 protein: CASSPSANYGYTF
D gene: TRBD2; J gene: TRBJ2-2; clone size: NA; V gene: TRBV9; CDR3 DNA: TGTGCCAGCAGCGTAGGAGGGACTAGCCGGGGAAGGGAGCTGTTTTTT; CDR3 protein: CASSVGGTSRGRELFF
D gene: NA; J gene: TRBJ2-1; clone size: NA; V gene: TRBV27; CDR3 DNA: TGTGCCAGCAGGAGGGACTCGAGCTCCTACAATGAGCAGTTCTTC; CDR3 protein: CASRRDSSSYNEQFF
D gene: NA; J gene: TRBJ1-1; clone size: NA; V gene: TRBV5-4; CDR3 DNA: TGTGCCAGCAGTCCGGGGGTCTACACTGAAGCTTTCTTT; CDR3 protein: CASSPGVYTEAFF
D gene: TRBD1; J gene: TRBJ1-2; clone size: NA; V gene: TRBV12-5; CDR3 DNA: TGTGCTAGTGGTCCGACAGGGGTGGGGTATGGCTACACCTTC; CDR3 protein: CASGPTGVGYGYTF
D gene: NA; J gene: TRBJ2-1; clone size: NA; V gene: TRBV7-3; CDR3 DNA: TGTGCCAGCAGCTTAATGCGGGGCTCCTACAATGAGCAGTTCTTC; CDR3 protein: CASSLMRGSYNEQFF
D gene: NA; J gene: TRBJ1-6; clone size: NA; V gene: TRBV18; CDR3 DNA: TGTGCCAGCTCACCGGTTGCTGGACAGATTAATTCACCCCTCCACTTT; CDR3 protein: CASSPVAGQINSPLHF
D gene: NA; J gene: TRBJ2-2; clone size: NA; V gene: TRBV7-9; CDR3 DNA: TGTGCCAGCAGCTTAGCGCGGACTAACACCGGGGAGCTGTTTTTT; CDR3 protein: CASSLARTNTGELFF
D gene: NA; J gene: TRBJ1-2; clone size: NA; V gene: TRBV9; CDR3 DNA: TGTGCCAGCAGCGTAACCGGGTACCCTACGTCTAGTGGCTACACCTTC; CDR3 protein: CASSVTGYPTSSGYTF
D gene: TRBD2; J gene: TRBJ2-7; clone size: NA; V gene: TRBV6-5; CDR3 DNA: TGTGCCAGCCGCCTTGGGGGGGGACCCTCCTACGAGCAGTACTTC; CDR3 protein: CASRLGGGPSYEQYF
D gene: TRBD1; J gene: TRBJ2-7; clone size: NA; V gene: TRBV5-4; CDR3 DNA: TGTGCCAGCAGCCGGGACAGGGGGTCCGGATACGAGCAGTACTTC; CDR3 protein: CASSRDRGSGYEQYF
D gene: NA; J gene: TRBJ2-7; clone size: NA; V gene: TRBV7-8; CDR3 DNA: TGTGCCAGCAGCTTTCCCGGGAACACCTACGAGCAGTACTTC; CDR3 protein: CASSFPGNTYEQYF
D gene: NA; J gene: TRBJ2-1; clone size: NA; V gene: TRBV7-2; CDR3 DNA: TGTGCCAGCAGCCCGGGACTCCTCCAGTTCTTC; CDR3 protein: CASSPGLLQFF
D gene: NA; J gene: TRBJ1-2; clone size: NA; V gene: TRBV4-1; CDR3 DNA: TGCGCCAGCAGCCCCAGGGTGGCCTATGGCTACACCTTC; CDR3 protein: CASSPRVAYGYTF
D gene: NA; J gene: TRBJ2-2; clone size: NA; V gene: TRBV10-1; CDR3 DNA: TGCGCCACCGGCCCGGGGGGCAACACCGGGGAGCTGTTTTTT; CDR3 protein: CATGPGGNTGELFF
D gene: TRBD1; J gene: TRBJ1-4; clone size: NA; V gene: TRBV9; CDR3 DNA: TGTGCCAGCAGCGTCTCGGGACAGATAAATGAAAAACTGTTTTTT; CDR3 protein: CASSVSGQINEKLFF